A single sample gave rise to the 20 T cell receptor beta chains below, sequenced in a study of cytomegalovirus exposure and HLA in healthy donors. Both 60 Vbeta primers and 13 Jbeta primers went into the PCR. TCRdb's table, derived via immunoSEQ multiplex PCR, lists solely in-frame clones and lacks some. The table shows more than 130,000 clones, with 78% occurring only once. The specimen was PBMCs. Source of these receptors: a male donor in good health and CMV-seronegative.

This clone appeared a few times. The chain is built from TRBV18 and TRBJ2-7; 10 nucleotides agree with TRBD1. CDR3 length equals 15 residues. The J segment lost 2 bases and the V segment lost 3 bases, leaving 4 bases of the junction unmatched. The germline gives CDR1 KGHSH, CDR2 LQKENI. The CDR3 coding sequence is TGTGCCAGCTCACCGGCGGGACAGGGGACCTACGAGCAGTACTTC. Its protein is CASSPAGQGTYEQYF.

This clone was found a few times. The gene calls are TRBV9 and TRBJ1-3, with a tentative D call TRBD1 (6 bases). The germline V gene has CDR1 SGDLS and CDR2 YYNGEE. The CDR3 length is 14 residues. The ends were cut back, 4 bases at V and 7 bases at J, with 15 bases in the middle. The CDR3 DNA follows: TGTGCCAGCAGCCCAGGGTATCAGGGGAACACCATATATTTT. Translation gives CASSPGYQGNTIYF.

The CDR3 DNA reads as TGTGCCAGCAGTTTATCGACTAGCGGTTACTACGAGCAGTACTTC. Amino acid sequence: CASSLSTSGYYEQYF. This sequence joins TRBV27 and TRBJ2-7; 9 nucleotides align to TRBD2. The germline V gene encodes CDR1 MNHEY and CDR2 SMNVEV (reference sequence). The CDR3 consists of 15 residues. V shed 0 bases, J shed 3 bases, and the junction held 3 bases outside the gene matches.

This rearrangement joins TRBV6-5 to TRBJ2-2; TRBD1 agrees at 8 bases. Trimming cost V 7 bases and J 4 bases; bases outside gene matches: 8. CDR1 and CDR2 (germline): MNHEY, SVGAGI. The CDR3 runs to 15 residues. CDR3 nucleotides: TGTGCCAGCAACTACAGGGGGGCGGGCACCGGGGAGCTGTTTTTT. This codes for CASNYRGAGTGELFF.

Only a few counts were recorded for this clone. The chain couples TRBV30 to TRBJ2-7, with 7 positions matching TRBD1. Germline assignment: CDR1 GTSNPN and CDR2 SVGIG (reference sequence). The trim removed 0 bases at V and 7 bases at J, leaving 9 bases unmatched. The CDR3 has 14 residues. The CDR3 sequence: CAWSVGTVNLEQYF. Written as DNA, the CDR3 is TGTGCCTGGAGTGTAGGGACAGTCAATTTGGAGCAGTACTTC.

V is TRBV7-2 and J is TRBJ2-7; TRBD1 aligns across 9 bases. The CDR3 sequence is 15 residues long. Germline-derived CDR1 and CDR2 are SGHTA and FQGNSA. With V trimmed by 3 bases and J by 2 bases, 5 bases remained unmatched. The CDR3 loop is CASSFQGTGTYEQYF. The CDR3 DNA reads as TGTGCCAGCAGCTTCCAAGGGACAGGGACCTACGAGCAGTACTTC.

The chain has TRBV5-1 and TRBJ1-3; perhaps TRBD1 as D (6 bases). V was clipped by 3 bases and J by 1 base, with 20 bases between them. This CDR3 contains 18 residues. CDR1 and CDR2 from the germline V gene are SGHRS and YFSETQ. The CDR3 loop reads CASSSLTGPSRSGNTIYF. In DNA, the CDR3 is TGCGCCAGCAGCTCTCTTACAGGGCCTAGCCGTTCTGGAAACACCATATATTTT.

The V gene is TRBV7-9, the J gene TRBJ1-2; no reliable D call. The CDR3 is made up of 12 amino acids. The germline V gene has CDR1 SEHNR and CDR2 FQNEAQ (reference sequence). The V end was cut by 2 bases, the J end by 4 bases, with 5 bases between. The CDR3 coding sequence is TGTGCCAGCAGCTTATGGGCCTATGGCTACACCTTC. Its translation: CASSLWAYGYTF.

V is TRBV6-5 and J is TRBJ1-5; 11 bases fit TRBD1. Germline V gene lookup returns CDR1 MNHEY and CDR2 SVGAGI. CDR3 size: 14 residues. J lost 6 bases, V lost 6 bases, and 4 bases had no gene match. The CDR3 nucleotides read TGTGCCAGCAGGGGGGGGACAGGGGGTCAGCCCCAGCATTTT. Translating it yields CASRGGTGGQPQHF.

This rearrangement joins TRBV2 to TRBJ2-5; D not certain. This CDR3 is built from 14 residues. V lost 2 bases to trimming and J lost 5 bases, with 12 bases between them. Germline lookup yields CDR1 SNHLY and CDR2 FYNNEI. CDR3 DNA sequence: TGTGCCAGCAGTGAACTGGTCGCCGGGGAGACCCAGTACTTC. The encoded protein is CASSELVAGETQYF.

The table lists this clone with a few counts. This chain connects TRBV12-5 to TRBJ2-7, with a tentative D call TRBD1 (8 bases). The CDR3 has 15 amino acids. The germline V gene encodes CDR1 LGHNT and CDR2 FRNRAP. V was pared by 0 bases and J by 3 bases, with 12 bases between. The CDR3 reads CASGLVQGGGYEQYF. In DNA form, the CDR3 reads TGTGCTAGTGGTTTGGTACAGGGGGGGGGCTACGAGCAGTACTTC.

The V and J genes are TRBV7-2 and TRBJ2-2, with a tentative D call TRBD1 (5 bases). V gave up 2 bases and J gave up 4 bases, with 11 bases separating them. Germline V gives CDR1 SGHTA, CDR2 FQGNSA. This CDR3 is built from 15 residues. The CDR3 nucleotides read TGTGCCAGCAGCTTACTTGGACACTTCACCGGGGAGCTGTTTTTT. This sequence encodes CASSLLGHFTGELFF.

This chain connects TRBV25-1 to TRBJ2-7; 9 positions match TRBD1. Trimming cost V 4 bases and J 5 bases; bases outside gene matches: 9. Germline CDR1 MGHDK, CDR2 SYGVNS. This CDR3 contains 15 residues. The CDR3 DNA reads TGTGCCAGCAGTGCACCCGGGACAGGGAGCCACGAGCAGTACTTC. Protein sequence: CASSAPGTGSHEQYF.

This clone was seen only once. The genes are TRBV7-2 and TRBJ1-2; 9 bases match TRBD1. The V gene end was trimmed by 10 bases and the J gene end by 5 bases; junction bases not matched to a gene: 17. CDR3 length: 16 residues. The V gene's germline CDR1 is SGHTA and CDR2 FQGNSA. The CDR3 loop reads CATARTGGGFGYGYTF. CDR3 DNA: TGTGCCACCGCGCGTACAGGGGGCGGATTCGGGTATGGCTACACCTTC. Based on the CDR3 plus reference TRBV7-2 and TRBJ1-2, the full variable domain is GAGVSQSPSNKVTEKGKDVELRCDPISGHTALYWYRQSLGQGLEFLIYFQGNSAPDKSGLPSDRFSAERTGGSVSTLTIQRTQQEDSAVYLCATARTGGGFGYGYTFGSGTRLTVV.

The chain joins TRBV9 to TRBJ1-2; D is unresolved. Germline V lookup: CDR1 SGDLS, CDR2 YYNGEE. The CDR3 has 14 amino acids. V lost 4 bases and J lost 2, with 12 bases in between. CDR3 loop: CASSPPYGNYGYTF. CDR3 DNA: TGTGCCAGCAGCCCCCCGTACGGGAACTATGGCTACACCTTC. The complete variable domain, with remaining parts taken from reference TRBV9 and TRBJ1-2, reads DSGVTQTPKHLITATGQRVTLRCSPRSGDLSVYWYQQSLDQGLQFLIQYYNGEERAKGNILERFSAQQFPDLHSELNLSSLELGDSALYFCASSPPYGNYGYTFGSGTRLTVV.

J is TRBJ1-4 and V is TRBV30; D unresolved. Germline V gene lookup returns CDR1 GTSNPN and CDR2 SVGIG (reference sequence). V was pared by 5 bases and J by 5 bases, with 6 bases between. This CDR3 spans 11 amino acids. In DNA, the CDR3 is TGTGCCTGGGTGAGGAATGAAAAACTGTTTTTT. Protein: CAWVRNEKLFF.

This clone has a single count. The V and J genes are TRBV4-1 and TRBJ1-1; 8 nucleotides agree with TRBD1. This CDR3 is 18 amino acids long. V shed 0 bases, J shed 5 bases, and the junction held 14 bases outside the gene matches. The germline V gene has CDR1 MGHRA and CDR2 YSYEKL. This CDR3 is CASSQDEGRGRVNTEAFF. CDR3 DNA sequence: TGCGCCAGCAGCCAAGATGAAGGCAGGGGGCGCGTAAATACTGAAGCTTTCTTT.

The rearrangement joins TRBV5-1 to TRBJ2-1; a weak D match, TRBD1 (6 bases). The germline CDR1 and CDR2 sequences are SGHRS and YFSETQ. The CDR3 spans 14 residues. Deletions cut 2 bases from V and 2 bases from J, with 8 bases between. Here the CDR3 reads CASSLTGPYNEQFF. CDR3 DNA sequence: TGCGCCAGCAGCTTAACAGGGCCCTACAATGAGCAGTTCTTC.

The chain has TRBV4-2 and TRBJ1-1; 8 nucleotides agree with TRBD1. Trimming at V came to 3 bases and at J to 1 base, leaving 4 bases not matched to a gene. Germline-derived CDR1 and CDR2 are LGHNA and YNFKEQ. This CDR3 has 15 amino acids. DNA for the CDR3: TGTGCCAGCAGCCAGCTGACAGGGGAGAACACTGAAGCTTTCTTT. It is translated as CASSQLTGENTEAFF.

The chain links TRBV27 to TRBJ1-2, with 9 positions matching TRBD1. The germline gives CDR1 MNHEY, CDR2 SMNVEV (reference sequence). This CDR3 contains 16 residues. The V segment lost 1 base and the J segment 8 bases; nucleotides outside the gene matches: 11. CDR3 loop: CASSLWEGQGLQGYTF. The CDR3 bases are TGTGCCAGCAGTTTATGGGAGGGACAGGGCCTGCAGGGCTACACCTTC.